These T cell receptor beta chains were read from a single sample in a study of blood T cell repertoires in COVID-19. TCRdb's copy holds only in-frame clones and misses some; the assay was immunoSEQ multiplex PCR. The table shows more than 95,000 clones, with under 80% occurring only once. Sequenced input: peripheral blood. The source of these receptors is a man aged 50-59 years with acute or convalescent COVID-19. Each CDR3 is given with its conserved first and last residue. A D gene is named only where the DNA matches it firmly. A row's size may be missing; if present it is once, few, many or a size class.

V gene	D gene	J gene	clone size	CDR3 DNA	CDR3 protein
TRBV6-1	-	TRBJ2-7	-	TGTGCCAGCAGTGATGGGCTGGACGAGCAGTACTTC	CASSDGLDEQYF
TRBV9	-	TRBJ2-3	-	TGTGCCAGCAGCCCCTTAGCGAGTAGCACAGATACGCAGTATTTT	CASSPLASSTDTQYF
TRBV28	TRBD2	TRBJ2-7	once	TGTGCCAGCACCTATAGCGGGAGCGACGAGCAGTACTTC	CASTYSGSDEQYF
TRBV12-1	-	TRBJ2-7	-	TGTGCCAGCAGCTTTGTTTCAGGGTCCCACGAGCAGTACTTC	CASSFVSGSHEQYF
TRBV5-1	TRBD1	TRBJ2-5	-	TGCGCCAGCAGCTTCCAGGGGGAAGGAGAGACCCAGTACTTC	CASSFQGEGETQYF
TRBV4-1	-	TRBJ2-3	-	TGCGCCAGCAGTCTGGGGGACTTTTATAGCACAGATACGCAGTATTTT	CASSLGDFYSTDTQYF
TRBV19	-	TRBJ1-1	-	TGTGCCAGTAGTCTGGAGGGTCGAGGCACTGAAGCTTTCTTT	CASSLEGRGTEAFF
TRBV19	TRBD1	TRBJ2-2	-	TGTGCCACGGACAGGGGGCGGACCGGGGAGCTGTTTTTT	CATDRGRTGELFF
TRBV28	TRBD1	TRBJ2-3	-	TGTGCCAGCCCCCCTGCAGGGGGTTATACTAGCACAGATACGCAGTATTTT	CASPPAGGYTSTDTQYF
TRBV19	-	TRBJ2-3	-	TGTGCCAGTAGAGAAACCCCAGGGGGGAGCACAGATACGCAGTATTTT	CASRETPGGSTDTQYF
TRBV9	-	TRBJ2-3	-	TGTGCCAGCAGCGTAGGCACTAGTCTCGATACGCAGTATTTT	CASSVGTSLDTQYF
TRBV24-1	TRBD1	TRBJ1-1	-	TGTGCCACCAGTGATTGGGACAGGGGGCTGTCTGAAGCTTTCTTT	CATSDWDRGLSEAFF
TRBV19	TRBD2	TRBJ2-1	-	TGTGCCAGTAGGAGTACTAGCGGGAGCGCATCCTCCTACAATGAGCAGTTCTTC	CASRSTSGSASSYNEQFF
TRBV5-4	-	TRBJ1-1	many	TGTGCCAGCAGCGGGGGGAGTGACACTGAAGCTTTCTTT	CASSGGSDTEAFF
TRBV5-1	TRBD2	TRBJ2-3	-	TGCGCCAGCAGCATCAATAGCGGGGAGGGAGATACGCAGTATTTT	CASSINSGEGDTQYF
TRBV7-8	TRBD1	TRBJ2-5	-	TGTGCCAGCAGCTTAGTGACAGGGGGCCAGGAGACCCAGTACTTC	CASSLVTGGQETQYF
TRBV5-6	-	TRBJ2-7	-	TGTGCCAGCAGCCGCGGTCGCGTCGGTACCTACGAGCAGTACTTC	CASSRGRVGTYEQYF
TRBV6-5	TRBD1	TRBJ1-4	-	TGTGCCAGCAGAGACAGGGGGAATGAAAAACTGTTTTTT	CASRDRGNEKLFF
TRBV21-1	-	TRBJ2-3	-	TGTGCCAGCACCAAGCTTAGCGGGCTGAAAATAGATACGCAGTATTTT	CASTKLSGLKIDTQYF
TRBV5-4	TRBD2	TRBJ2-5	-	TGTGCCAGCAGCTTCGGACTAGCGGGTCAACAAGAGACCCAGTACTTC	CASSFGLAGQQETQYF
TRBV11-2	-	TRBJ1-2	few	TGTGCCAGCAGCCCCCAGGTAGGGGCCTATGGCTACACCTTC	CASSPQVGAYGYTF
TRBV29-1	-	TRBJ2-6	-	TGCAGCGTCGCAATCCACAGATCCTCTGGGGCCAACGTCCTGACTTTC	CSVAIHRSSGANVLTF
TRBV6-5	TRBD2	TRBJ2-5	-	TGTGCCAGCAGCCGCGCGCGACTAGCAGAGACCCAGTACTTC	CASSRARLAETQYF
TRBV15	-	TRBJ1-2	-	TGTGCCACCAGCTCCACCCGGGACAACAACTATGGCTACACCTTC	CATSSTRDNNYGYTF
TRBV19	-	TRBJ2-4	-	TGTGCCAGTAGTCTCCGGCACAGGGAGCACATTCAGTACTTC	CASSLRHREHIQYF
TRBV9	TRBD1	TRBJ1-1	once	TGTGCCAGCAGCGTGGACAGGGGGGTGAACACTGAAGCTTTCTTT	CASSVDRGVNTEAFF
TRBV19	-	TRBJ1-2	-	TGTGCCAGTAGTATAGCTTCCAGTGCCGCGGGCTATGGCTACACCTTC	CASSIASSAAGYGYTF
TRBV28	-	TRBJ1-3	-	TGTGCCAGCAGTCCCGGGGGGGGAGTAGGAAACACCATATATTTT	CASSPGGGVGNTIYF